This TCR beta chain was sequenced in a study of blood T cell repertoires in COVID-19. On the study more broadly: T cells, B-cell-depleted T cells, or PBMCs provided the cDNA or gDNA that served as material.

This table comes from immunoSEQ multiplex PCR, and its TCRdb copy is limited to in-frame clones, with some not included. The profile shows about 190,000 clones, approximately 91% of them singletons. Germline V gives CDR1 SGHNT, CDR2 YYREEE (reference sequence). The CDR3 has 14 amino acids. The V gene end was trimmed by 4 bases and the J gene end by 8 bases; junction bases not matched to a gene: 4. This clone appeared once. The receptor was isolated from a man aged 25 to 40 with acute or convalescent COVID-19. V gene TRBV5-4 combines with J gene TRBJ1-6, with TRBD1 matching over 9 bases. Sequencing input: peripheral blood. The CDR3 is CASSGGQGDSPLHF. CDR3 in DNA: TGTGCCAGCAGCGGGGGACAGGGAGATTCACCCCTCCACTTT.